What follows are 25 T cell receptor beta chains derived from one specimen sequenced in a study of blood T cell repertoires in COVID-19. Libraries were prepared by immunoSEQ multiplex PCR; TCRdb keeps only in-frame clonotypes and omits some of them. The sample includes about 270,000 clones, 75% to 95% of them seen just once. Sequencing was performed on peripheral blood. The origin of the receptors is a person aged 18 to 30 with COVID-19, enrolled during active disease.

This rearrangement joins TRBV25-1 to TRBJ1-4, with no clear D. The CDR3 spans 15 residues. The germline gives CDR1 MGHDK, CDR2 SYGVNS. The germline V and J ends were trimmed by 3 bases and 8 bases, with 16 bases remaining between them. CDR3 nucleotides: TGTGCCAGCAGTGATTTCCTCACCGGAGGCGAAAAACTGTTTTTT. Translating gives CASSDFLTGGEKLFF.

The chain carries TRBV6-1 and TRBJ1-3, with D perhaps TRBD1 (5 bases). CDR3 length equals 16 residues. Germline CDR1 MNHNS, CDR2 SASEGT. V lost 2 bases to trimming and J lost 2 bases, with 13 bases between them. The CDR3 DNA reads TGTGCCAGCAGTGAATGGGGGGAAAGGGCTGGAAACACCATATATTTT. The encoded protein is CASSEWGERAGNTIYF.

V usage is TRBV28 and J usage is TRBJ1-2; D is unresolved. The germline CDR1 and CDR2 sequences are MDHEN and SYDVKM. Trimming pared 3 bases from V and 0 bases from J, leaving 2 bases between. This CDR3 is built from 12 residues. The DNA for the CDR3 is TGTGCCAGCAGTTTCTCTAACTATGGCTACACCTTC. Translated, it gives CASSFSNYGYTF.

This clone showed up just once. The chain has TRBV11-3 and TRBJ2-3; D is possibly TRBD1 (7 bases). The germline CDR1 and CDR2 sequences are SGHNT and YENEEA. CDR3 length: 16 residues. Trimming cost V 5 bases and J 1 base, with 16 bases left between them. DNA of the CDR3: TGTGCCAGCAGCGAAAACAGGGGAGGTGGCACAGATACGCAGTATTTT. This codes for CASSENRGGGTDTQYF. Using reference TRBV11-3 and TRBJ2-3 for the parts outside the CDR3, the full variable domain is EAGVVQSPRYKIIEKKQPVAFWCNPISGHNTLYWYLQNLGQGPELLIRYENEEAVDDSQLPKDRFSAERLKGVDSTLKIQPAELGDSAVYLCASSENRGGGTDTQYFGPGTRLTVL.

J is TRBJ2-1 and V is TRBV6-2 or TRBV6-3, with D perhaps matching TRBD2 (6 bases). The CDR3 has 13 residues. The V gene lost 6 bases and the J gene lost 8 bases, with 14 bases spanning the gap. Looked up from germline, CDR1 is MNHEY and CDR2 is SVGEGT. CDR3 nucleotides: TGTGCCAGCAGCTTGACTAGAATCTATGAGCAGTTCTTC. Translated, it gives CASSLTRIYEQFF.

The chain uses TRBV5-6 and TRBJ2-7; a weak D match, TRBD2 (6 bases). The ends were cut back, 4 bases at V and 0 bases at J, with 8 bases in the middle. The CDR3 contains 13 residues. The germline V gene encodes CDR1 SGHDT and CDR2 YYEEEE. The CDR3 region has the DNA TGTGCCAGCAGCCGGGGGTCCTCCTACGAGCAGTACTTC. Amino acid sequence: CASSRGSSYEQYF.

The chain carries TRBV5-5 and TRBJ1-5; 7 bases fit TRBD1. Per the germline V gene, CDR1 is SGHKS and CDR2 is YYEKEE (reference sequence). Germline trimming cut 4 bases from V and 3 bases from J; bases unmatched to any gene: 7. This CDR3 is built from 15 residues. The CDR3 here is CASSNGQDPNQPQHF. The CDR3 bases are TGTGCCAGCAGCAATGGACAGGACCCCAATCAGCCCCAGCATTTT.

This clone was observed a few times. This chain links TRBV5-1 with TRBJ1-3; 9 nucleotides line up with TRBD1. J was trimmed by 4 bases and V by 3 bases; bases with no gene match: 8. Germline CDR1 SGHRS, CDR2 YFSETQ. The CDR3 loop spans 16 amino acids. CDR3 bases: TGCGCCAGCAGCTCTACAGGGGGCGTGTTGGGAAACACCATATATTTT. This codes for CASSSTGGVLGNTIYF.

This clone appeared a few times. V is TRBV9 and J is TRBJ1-2; 9 positions agree with TRBD1. V trimming: 3 bases; J trimming: 5 bases; junction bases outside the gene matches: 8. CDR1 is SGDLS, CDR2 YYNGEE, per germline. CDR3 size: 15 residues. This CDR3 is CASSAGTGIQYGYTF. The CDR3 nucleotides read TGTGCCAGCAGCGCCGGGACAGGGATTCAGTATGGCTACACCTTC.

The chain carries TRBV19 and TRBJ2-3; no clear D gene. The CDR3 is 14 residues long. Trimming took off 1 base at V and 2 bases at J, with 7 bases between the two ends. Looked up from germline, CDR1 is LNHDA and CDR2 is SQIVND (reference sequence). The CDR3: CASSIGSATDTQYF. DNA of the CDR3: TGTGCCAGTAGTATAGGGAGCGCCACAGATACGCAGTATTTT.

V usage is TRBV6-5 and J usage is TRBJ2-7, with unresolved D. V was shortened by 2 bases and J by 0 bases, with 11 bases between the two germline ends. From germline, CDR1 is MNHEY and CDR2 SVGAGI. CDR3 size: 15 residues. The DNA for the CDR3 is TGTGCCAGCAGTTACGTAGTGGGCCTCTCCTACGAGCAGTACTTC. This sequence encodes CASSYVVGLSYEQYF.

The chain joins TRBV30 to TRBJ2-1; D remains ambiguous. CDR1 and CDR2 from the germline V gene are GTSNPN and SVGIG (reference sequence). There are 14 residues in the CDR3. Trimming removed 0 bases at V and 5 bases at J, with 11 bases between. The CDR3 sequence is CAWSVQVINNEQFF. The CDR3 DNA sequence: TGTGCCTGGAGTGTACAAGTCATTAACAATGAGCAGTTCTTC.

This clone has only one observation. The chain joins TRBV5-1 to TRBJ1-5, with D perhaps TRBD1 (5 bases). The CDR3 has 15 residues. The germline CDR1 and CDR2 sequences are SGHRS and YFSETQ. The germline V and J ends were trimmed by 0 bases and 5 bases, with 12 bases remaining between them. The CDR3 here is CASSLVGGADQPQHF. CDR3 coding DNA: TGCGCCAGCAGCTTGGTGGGGGGAGCCGATCAGCCCCAGCATTTT.

V and J are TRBV11-2 and TRBJ2-1, with TRBD2 identical over 9 bases. The CDR3 consists of 14 residues. Per germline, CDR1 SGHAT and CDR2 FQNNGV. V shed 2 bases and J 6 bases; nucleotides not matched to a gene: 2. The CDR3 coding sequence is TGTGCCAGCAGCTTACGAGCGGGAGGCAATGAGCAGTTCTTC. Its protein is CASSLRAGGNEQFF.

The V call is TRBV19, the J call TRBJ1-5, with TRBD1 matching 7 bases. Germline CDR1 LNHDA, CDR2 SQIVND (reference sequence). Trimming removed 5 bases from V and 4 bases from J; junction bases left unmatched: 2. The CDR3 is 13 residues long. The CDR3 nucleotides read TGTGCCAGTAGTTGGGACAGTAATCAGCCCCAGCATTTT. It specifies CASSWDSNQPQHF.

The chain employs TRBV4-1 and TRBJ2-1; TRBD2 agrees at 10 bases. CDR3 size: 17 residues. Losses at the gene ends were 2 bases for V and 8 bases for J; bases not matched to a gene: 12. Germline V gene lookup returns CDR1 MGHRA and CDR2 YSYEKL. The CDR3 loop is CASSQPSASGREYEQFF. Here the CDR3 DNA reads TGCGCCAGCAGCCAACCATCAGCTAGCGGGAGAGAGTATGAGCAGTTCTTC.

The chain employs TRBV30 and TRBJ1-2; D possibly corresponds to TRBD1 (5 bases). The CDR3 loop spans 15 amino acids. Trimming pared 3 bases from V and 4 bases from J, leaving 18 bases between. Germline V gene lookup returns CDR1 GTSNPN and CDR2 SVGIG (reference sequence). This CDR3 is CAWSVELGDVYGYTF. As DNA, the CDR3 is TGTGCCTGGAGCGTGGAGTTAGGGGATGTCTATGGCTACACCTTC. Combining the CDR3 with reference TRBV30 and TRBJ1-2 gives the whole variable domain SQTIHQWPATLVQPVGSPLSLECTVEGTSNPNLYWYRQAAGRGLQLLFYSVGIGQISSEVPQNLSASRPQDRQFILSSKKLLLSDSGFYLCAWSVELGDVYGYTFGSGTRLTVV.

The chain has TRBV7-9 and TRBJ1-2, with no clear D. The CDR3 has 15 amino acids. Trimming cost V 4 bases and J 2 bases, with 14 bases left between them. Germline V gene sequence: CDR1 SEHNR, CDR2 FQNEAQ (reference sequence). The DNA of the CDR3 is TGTGCCAGCAGCTCTACTTCGCGGCAGAACTATGGCTACACCTTC. Translating gives CASSSTSRQNYGYTF.

V usage is TRBV2 and J usage is TRBJ1-4, with no clear D. The CDR3 has 14 amino acids. Germline loops: CDR1 SNHLY, CDR2 FYNNEI. Trimming took 1 base from V and 7 from J, leaving 10 bases between them. CDR3 loop: CASSEELVFEKLFF. The CDR3 DNA is TGTGCCAGCAGTGAAGAGTTAGTTTTTGAAAAACTGTTTTTT.

V gene TRBV5-6 combines with J gene TRBJ2-7; TRBD2 matches 8 bases. CDR1 is SGHDT and CDR2 is YYEEEE in the germline V gene. The V and J ends lost 0 bases and 4 bases, in that order; junction bases with no gene match: 6. CDR3 length equals 15 residues. CDR3 loop: CASSLESTSGYEQYF. CDR3 bases: TGTGCCAGCAGCTTGGAGAGCACTAGCGGATACGAGCAGTACTTC. Supplemented by reference TRBV5-6 and TRBJ2-7, the full variable domain reads DAGVTQSPTHLIKTRGQQVTLRCSPKSGHDTVSWYQQALGQGPQFIFQYYEEEERQRGNFPDRFSGHQFPNYSSELNVNALLLGDSALYLCASSLESTSGYEQYFGPGTRLTVT.

This clone was observed a single time. The genes are TRBV6-1 and TRBJ2-7; 10 bases match TRBD2. Germline CDR1 is MNHNS and CDR2 is SASEGT. The V gene end was trimmed by 3 bases and the J gene end by 4 bases; junction bases not matched to a gene: 15. The CDR3 has 18 residues. The CDR3 spells CASSDRGLASGRTYEQYF. CDR3 DNA: TGTGCCAGCAGTGACAGGGGTCTGGCTAGCGGGAGAACATACGAGCAGTACTTC.

The chain carries TRBV2 and TRBJ1-4; TRBD1 might be the D (5 bases). This CDR3 region has 14 residues. V lost 6 bases to trimming and J lost 5 bases, with 13 bases between them. Germline values: CDR1 SNHLY, CDR2 FYNNEI. The DNA of the CDR3 is TGTGCCAGCAGCTCAGGGAGGGCAAATGAAAAACTGTTTTTT. It is translated as CASSSGRANEKLFF.

The J gene is TRBJ2-7, the V gene TRBV27; D is ambiguous. Germline loops: CDR1 MNHEY, CDR2 SMNVEV (reference sequence). V lost 5 bases, J lost 3 bases, and 14 bases lay in between. The CDR3 consists of 14 residues. The CDR3 region is CASSPRRPGYEQYF. CDR3 DNA: TGTGCCAGCAGTCCCCGGCGGCCCGGCTACGAGCAGTACTTC.

This clone was counted once. V usage is TRBV6-2 or TRBV6-3 and J usage is TRBJ1-5; TRBD1 matches at 7 bases. This CDR3 is built from 14 residues. CDR1 is MNHEY, CDR2 SVGEGT, per germline. The junction had 3 bases not matched to a gene; V was cut back by 3 bases and J by 4 bases. The CDR3 region has the DNA TGTGCCAGCAGTTATGGGACAGTGAATCAGCCCCAGCATTTT. Protein product: CASSYGTVNQPQHF.

The chain combines TRBV6-2 or TRBV6-3 with TRBJ2-5; 9 bases match TRBD1. This CDR3 contains 16 residues. The V and J ends lost 4 bases and 1 base, in that order; junction bases with no gene match: 7. Germline lookup yields CDR1 MNHEY and CDR2 SVGEGT. The CDR3 nucleotides are TGTGCCAGCAGTTTAGGGGGACAGGGACTCCAAGAGACCCAGTACTTC. Its protein is CASSLGGQGLQETQYF.